This TCR beta chain derives from a study of OX40 agonist ivuxolimab in advanced cancers. Study-level information: An agonistic human IgG2 monoclonal antibody against OX40 (CD134) was given. Dose-escalation patients suffered from hepatocellular carcinoma, melanoma, renal cell or head and neck cancer.

The CDR3 extends over 16 amino acids. The V and J ends lost 3 bases and 0 bases respectively, with 11 bases between them. Germline V lookup: CDR1 ENHRY, CDR2 SYGVKD. Notes on the study in general: Relative to CD4+ cells, CD8+ T cells on average had more expanded clones.

The method was immunoSEQ multiplex PCR; TCRdb's version includes in-frame clones alone and lacks a portion of them. Here the sample spans over 70,000 clones, 88% being singletons. About this clone itself: Its target is unknown.

Sample: CD4+ or CD8+ T cells sorted from blood, taken in a trial of the OX40 agonist ivuxolimab. The chain combines TRBV10-3 with TRBJ2-2; possibly TRBD2 for D (6 bases). The sequence came from an adult with an advanced solid tumor such as melanoma, head and neck, liver or kidney cancer. The CDR3 nucleotides read TGTGCCATCAGTGAAGAAGGCGGGGCGAACACCGGGGAGCTGTTTTTT. Its translation: CAISEEGGANTGELFF.